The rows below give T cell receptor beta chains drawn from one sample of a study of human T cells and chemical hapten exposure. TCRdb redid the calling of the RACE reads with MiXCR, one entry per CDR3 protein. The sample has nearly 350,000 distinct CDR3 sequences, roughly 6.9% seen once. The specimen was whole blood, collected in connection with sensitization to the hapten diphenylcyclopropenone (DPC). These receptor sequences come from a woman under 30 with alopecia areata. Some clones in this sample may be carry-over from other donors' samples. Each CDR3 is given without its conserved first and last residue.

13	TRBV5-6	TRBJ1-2	ASSSGQDFNYGYT
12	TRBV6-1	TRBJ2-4	ASRGVLAKNIQY
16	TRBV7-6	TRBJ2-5	ASSLVPGLAGTQETQY
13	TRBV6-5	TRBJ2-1	ASSPLAGVYNEQF
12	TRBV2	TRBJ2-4	ASSLELAKNIQY
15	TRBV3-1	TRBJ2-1	ASSPRPGLALYNEQF
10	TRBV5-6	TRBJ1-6	ASSLDTLPLH
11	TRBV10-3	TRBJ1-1	AISESMGTEAF
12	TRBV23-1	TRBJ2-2	ASSQSGHGGELF
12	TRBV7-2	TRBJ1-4	ASSLLGKGEKLF
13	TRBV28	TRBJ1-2	ASSRGTGYDYGYT
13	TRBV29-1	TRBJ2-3	SVESGWDSTDTQY
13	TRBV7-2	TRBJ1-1	ASSLASRAPGEAF
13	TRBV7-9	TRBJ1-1	ASSLIVARNTEAF
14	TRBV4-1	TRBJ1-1	ASSQIGTGVNTEAF
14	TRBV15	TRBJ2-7	ATSRVNTGLTYEQY
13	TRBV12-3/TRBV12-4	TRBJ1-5	ASSLRQGSNQPQH
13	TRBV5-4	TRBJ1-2	ASSSRGGAENGYT
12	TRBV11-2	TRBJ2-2	ASSSTMSTGELF
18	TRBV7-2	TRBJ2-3	ASSFRTSGGSPYSTDTQY
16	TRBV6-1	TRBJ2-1	ARTPGTSGASSYNEQF
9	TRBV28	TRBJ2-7	ASSLRSEQY
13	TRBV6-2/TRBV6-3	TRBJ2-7	ASRHPGTADYEQY
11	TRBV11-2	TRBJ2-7	ASSLRVRYEQY
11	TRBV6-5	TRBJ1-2	ASSYRGARGYT
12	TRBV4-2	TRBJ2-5	ASSGTGDQETQY
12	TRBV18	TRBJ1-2	ASSPGQGEYGYT
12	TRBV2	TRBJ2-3	ASADRVVTDTQY
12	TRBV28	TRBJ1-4	ASSFMGVGEKLF
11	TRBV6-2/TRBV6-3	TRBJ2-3	ASSYAGVDTQY
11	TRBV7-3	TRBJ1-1	ASSENRGREAF
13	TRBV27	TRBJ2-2	ASSSPGKGAGELF
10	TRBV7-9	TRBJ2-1	ASSLVGDEQF
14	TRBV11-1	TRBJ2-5	ASSFRRTGTQETQY
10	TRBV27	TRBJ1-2	ASRDEGYGYT
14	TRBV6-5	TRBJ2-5	ASSSPTSGETETQY
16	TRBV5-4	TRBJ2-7	ASSSPPEGQGSSYEQY
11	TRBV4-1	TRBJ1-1	ASSLWGSTEAF
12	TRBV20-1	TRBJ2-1	SAKGVYSYNEQF
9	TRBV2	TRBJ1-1	ASKWNTEAF
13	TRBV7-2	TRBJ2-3	ASSLSGLFTDTQY
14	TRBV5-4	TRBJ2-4	ASSRSRGLAKNIQY
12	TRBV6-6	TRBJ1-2	ASSQQGDGYGYT
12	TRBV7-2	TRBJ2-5	ASSFQLSQETQY
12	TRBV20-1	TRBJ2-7	SARDPPSSYEQY
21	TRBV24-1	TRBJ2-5	ATSDLIVLPLMERRRTQETQY
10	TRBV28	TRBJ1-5	ASKEFNQPQH
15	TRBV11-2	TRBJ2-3	ASSLEGRGGRADTQY
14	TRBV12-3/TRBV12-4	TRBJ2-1	ASSPSGGTLGHEQF
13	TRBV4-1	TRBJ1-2	ASSQDGQGYYGYT